Below are 18 T cell receptor beta chains sequenced from a single sample in a study of control samples from healthy donors and cancer patients. Here immunoSEQ multiplex PCR was the method, and the copy in TCRdb shows in-frame clones only, minus some. The repertoire holds tens of thousands of clones, with more than 70% as singletons. Sequenced input: blood. All receptors come from a middle-aged man in good health.

The rearrangement joins TRBV14 to TRBJ2-3; 9 bases align to TRBD2. CDR1 and CDR2 from the germline V gene are SGHDN and FVKESK. V lost 5 bases, J lost 0 bases, and 3 bases stayed unmatched. The CDR3 runs 15 residues. The CDR3 here is CASSISGRSTDTQYF. CDR3 coding DNA: TGTGCCAGCAGCATAAGCGGGAGGAGCACAGATACGCAGTATTTT.

In this sample, this clone turned up a few times. The rearrangement links TRBV5-4 to TRBJ1-1; D is possibly TRBD1 (5 bases). With 2 bases removed from V and 2 bases from J, the gap between germline ends came to 16 bases. Germline lookup yields CDR1 SGHNT and CDR2 YYREEE (reference sequence). CDR3 size: 16 residues. The CDR3 region is CASSFGTASLNTEAFF. The CDR3 DNA sequence: TGTGCCAGCAGCTTCGGGACGGCTTCTTTAAACACTGAAGCTTTCTTT.

The chain links TRBV24-1 to TRBJ2-1; 16 bases fit TRBD2. This CDR3 spans 19 amino acids. Germline trimming cut 3 bases from V and 0 bases from J; bases unmatched to any gene: 4. CDR1 is KGHDR and CDR2 is SFDVKD in the germline V gene. The DNA for the CDR3 is TGTGCCACCAGTGATCCGGGACTAGCGGGAGGGGGCTCCTACAATGAGCAGTTCTTC. This gives the protein CATSDPGLAGGGSYNEQFF.

The chain joins TRBV2 to TRBJ1-1; 8 nucleotides agree with TRBD1. Germline loops: CDR1 SNHLY, CDR2 FYNNEI. The CDR3 covers 14 residues. The junction had 10 bases not matched to a gene; V was cut back by 6 bases and J by 7 bases. CDR3 protein: CASSGQGNLSEAFF. The CDR3 DNA follows: TGTGCCAGCAGCGGACAGGGAAACCTAAGTGAAGCTTTCTTT.

This clone was detected only once. Other DNA sequences in this sample translate to the same CDR3. The chain carries TRBV7-9 and TRBJ1-1; tentatively, D is TRBD1 (5 bases). Germline-derived CDR1 and CDR2 are SEHNR and FQNEAQ (reference sequence). The CDR3 length is 14 residues. V gave up 5 bases and J gave up 4 bases, with 14 bases separating them. This chain's CDR3 is CASSLTGGVTEAFF. CDR3 nucleotides: TGTGCCAGCAGCCTCACGGGGGGTGTCACTGAAGCTTTCTTT.

This CDR3 is CASSLGLAGASQETQYF. The CDR3 DNA reads as TGCGCCAGCAGCTTGGGGCTAGCGGGGGCCTCCCAAGAGACCCAGTACTTC. The chain couples TRBV5-1 to TRBJ2-5; 10 nucleotides match TRBD2. Germline CDR1 is SGHRS and CDR2 is YFSETQ. Trimming at V came to 0 bases and at J to 1 base, leaving 6 bases not matched to a gene. The CDR3 runs 17 residues.

This chain uses TRBV19 with TRBJ1-1, with D possibly being TRBD1 (6 bases). Germline assignment: CDR1 LNHDA and CDR2 SQIVND (reference sequence). V was trimmed by 9 bases and J by 4 bases, leaving 15 bases between them. This CDR3 is 13 amino acids long. CDR3 bases: TGTGCCAGCAATCAGGGGTCGGGCACTGAAGCTTTCTTT. This gives the protein CASNQGSGTEAFF.

The chain carries TRBV12-3 or TRBV12-4 and TRBJ1-2; D possibly corresponds to TRBD1 (6 bases). CDR3 length: 13 residues. Trimming took 3 bases from V and 4 from J, leaving 9 bases between them. CDR3 sequence: CASSFGGGYGYTF. CDR3 DNA: TGTGCCAGCAGTTTCGGGGGCGGCTATGGCTACACCTTC.

This sequence joins TRBV19 and TRBJ2-1, with D tentatively TRBD2 (6 bases). There are 15 residues in the CDR3. V dropped 3 bases and J dropped 3 bases, with 12 bases sitting between them. CDR1 and CDR2 from the germline V gene are LNHDA and SQIVND (reference sequence). CDR3 DNA: TGTGCCAGTAGTATGGGGGGAGCGGACTACAATGAGCAGTTCTTC. It translates to CASSMGGADYNEQFF.

The V gene is TRBV19, the J gene TRBJ2-5, with TRBD2 as a possible D gene (6 bases). The CDR3 sequence is 13 residues long. The germline gives CDR1 LNHDA, CDR2 SQIVND (reference sequence). The V gene lost 4 bases and the J gene lost 5 bases, with 11 bases spanning the gap. The CDR3 sequence: CASSNAGRETQYF. CDR3 nucleotides: TGTGCCAGTAGTAATGCGGGGCGGGAGACCCAGTACTTC.

The chain carries TRBV3-1 (or the pseudogene TRBV3-2) and TRBJ2-7; D may be TRBD2 (6 bases). Looked up from germline, CDR1 is LGHDT and CDR2 is YNNKEL (reference sequence). V lost 5 bases and J lost 2, with 13 bases in between. This CDR3 is built from 14 residues. CDR3 residues: CASSWGLPPYEQYV. In nucleotides, the CDR3 is TGTGCCAGCAGCTGGGGACTCCCACCCTACGAGCAGTACGTC.

V usage is TRBV5-1 and J usage is TRBJ2-2; D call uncertain. This CDR3 has 15 residues. CDR1 SGHRS and CDR2 YFSETQ come from the germline V gene. Trimming took off 4 bases at V and 5 bases at J, with 15 bases between the two ends. Here the CDR3 reads CASSPPWPGTGELFF. CDR3 coding DNA: TGCGCCAGCAGCCCTCCCTGGCCCGGGACCGGGGAGCTGTTTTTT.

The chain couples TRBV4-2 to TRBJ2-3, with 7 nucleotides matching TRBD2. This CDR3 comprises 13 residues. J lost 2 bases, V lost 6 bases, and 2 bases had no gene match. Germline CDR1 reads LGHNA; CDR2 reads YNFKEQ. This CDR3 reads CASRGTTTDTQYF. Here the CDR3 DNA reads TGTGCCAGCAGGGGGACTACCACAGATACGCAGTATTTT.

The V call is TRBV7-3, the J call TRBJ1-1; weak D call: TRBD1 (6 bases). The CDR3 length is 13 residues. Germline V gene sequence: CDR1 SGHTA, CDR2 FQGTGA. The V end was cut by 5 bases, the J end by 1 base, with 8 bases between. CDR3 sequence (DNA): TGTGCCAGCAGCATGGACAGGAACACTGAAGCTTTCTTT. Protein sequence: CASSMDRNTEAFF. Full variable domain (remainder filled in from reference TRBV7-3 and TRBJ1-1): GAGVSQTPSNKVTEKGKYVELRCDPISGHTALYWYRQSLGQGPEFLIYFQGTGAADDSGLPNDRFFAVRPEGSVSTLKIQRTERGDSAVYLCASSMDRNTEAFFGQGTRLTVV.

This clone showed up many times. This chain connects TRBV7-9 to TRBJ2-2; D perhaps matches TRBD2 (5 bases). The germline V and J ends were trimmed by 1 base and 1 base, with 13 bases remaining between them. The CDR3 spans 17 residues. Germline-derived CDR1 and CDR2 are SEHNR and FQNEAQ (reference sequence). The CDR3 DNA is TGTGCCAGCAGCTTAGGATCGGTCGGGAAGAACACCGGGGAGCTGTTTTTT. It is translated as CASSLGSVGKNTGELFF.

The chain has TRBV6-5 and TRBJ1-4, with 8 bases lining up with TRBD1. CDR3 length: 14 residues. The V segment lost 7 bases and the J segment 8 bases; nucleotides outside the gene matches: 9. Germline CDR1 is MNHEY and CDR2 is SVGAGI. The CDR3 DNA is TGTGCCAGCACCCCCGGGACAGGCATCGAAAAACTGTTTTTT. As protein: CASTPGTGIEKLFF.

The rearrangement joins TRBV11-3 to TRBJ2-1; D unclear. Germline V CDR1 and CDR2: SGHNT, YENEEA. Between the trimmed V and J ends, which lost 5 bases and 5 bases, there was a span of 10 bases. The CDR3 is 13 amino acids. CDR3 sequence (DNA): TGTGCCAGCAGCCCTATAGGGAACAATGAGCAGTTCTTC. The encoded protein is CASSPIGNNEQFF.

CDR3 region: CASSVETSGSNEQFF. Written as DNA, the CDR3 is TGTGCCAGCAGTGTCGAGACTAGCGGGAGTAATGAGCAGTTCTTC. V usage is TRBV2 and J usage is TRBJ2-1; 12 bases match TRBD2. In germline, CDR1 is SNHLY, CDR2 FYNNEI. J lost 7 bases, V lost 4 bases, and 5 bases had no gene match. CDR3 length: 15 amino acids.